The clone carrying this T cell receptor (beta chain) was seen a handful of times. The target antigen is unknown. MiXCR was run by TCRdb on the reads, yielding one entry per CDR3 protein. The sample holds 570,000 or so distinct CDR3 sequences, around 40% seen once. The data are from a study of T cell repertoires in cytomegalovirus infection. Study information: Peptides in the study included HLA-C-restricted and HLA-B-restricted CMV epitopes. Study findings and constraints: Ex vivo, HLA-C-restricted CMV-specific TCR beta clonotypes prevailed over the rest of the response. Identification of carriers of CMV plus the relevant HLA was achieved through cumulative public TCR beta family frequency.

The CDR3 spans 13 residues. Germline lookup yields CDR1 MDHEN and CDR2 SYDVKM. V was shortened by 7 bases and J by 3 bases, with 13 bases between the two germline ends. This TCR was recovered from a human donor in good health (CMV status not recorded). Some clones in this sample may be carry-over from other donors' samples. The sample here was cultured PBMCs, taken from culture after CMV antigen stimulation. The V call is TRBV28, the J call TRBJ2-7, with D possibly TRBD1 on 6 matching bases. The CDR3 spells CASTTTGFYEQYF. The CDR3, as DNA: TGTGCCAGCACCACGACAGGATTCTACGAGCAGTACTTC.